One sample yielded the 3 T cell receptor beta chains listed below, sequenced in a study of T cells in Graves' hyperthyroidism and ophthalmopathy. Regions amplified from RNA transcripts were the TCR beta CDR3 regions. First-round RT-PCR with HTBI primers amplified the TCR CDR3 region. TCRdb redid the calling of the multiplex PCR reads with MiXCR, one entry per CDR3 protein. The profile shows under 300,000 distinct CDR3 sequences, 13% of them singletons. Sequenced input: blood. These receptors originate from a woman aged 25 to 45 with Graves' hyperthyroidism that later progressed to Graves' ophthalmopathy.

This clonotype was found many times. This rearrangement joins TRBV30 to TRBJ1-2; D is ambiguous. Germline V lookup: CDR1 GTSNPN, CDR2 SVGIG (reference sequence). Trimming pared 1 base from V and 7 bases from J, leaving 7 bases between. CDR3 size: 11 residues. As DNA, the CDR3 is TGTGCCTGGAGTGAGGTTTTTGGCTACACCTTC. This sequence encodes CAWSEVFGYTF.

In this sample, this clonotype turned up many times. The rearrangement joins TRBV7-3 to TRBJ2-2; unclear D gene. CDR1 and CDR2 from the germline V gene are SGHTA and FQGTGA. The CDR3 spans 16 residues. Trimming cost V 5 bases and J 4 bases, with 17 bases left between them. The CDR3 coding sequence is TGTGCCAGCAGCGCCACCACGTACTCGGGCACCGGGGAGCTGTTTTTT. Protein product: CASSATTYSGTGELFF.

This clonotype was counted many times. The chain links TRBV28 to TRBJ2-3; D possibly corresponds to TRBD2 (5 bases). The germline V and J ends were trimmed by 6 bases and 4 bases, with 14 bases remaining between them. CDR3 length: 14 amino acids. Germline values: CDR1 MDHEN, CDR2 SYDVKM. The CDR3: CASRSEGDADTQYF. For the CDR3, the DNA is TGTGCCAGCAGGTCAGAGGGAGACGCAGATACGCAGTATTTT.